Detailed here is one TCR beta chain. Antigen specificity is unknown. The sample belongs to a study of T cell responses to AZD1222 COVID-19 vaccine. Broader study findings: In the spike-specific TCR repertoire, nearly half reportedly target unmutated variant regions. Once two AZD1222 doses were given, Spike-specific TCR breadth and depth went up. Repertoire collection took place solely once the T cell response had peaked.

With 4 bases clipped from V and 7 bases from J, the junction kept 6 bases outside the gene matches. Germline lookup yields CDR1 SGHRS and CDR2 YFSETQ. The CDR3 has 16 amino acids. Data came from immunoSEQ multiplex PCR; TCRdb stores just in-frame clones and leaves some out. The sample records fewer than 150,000 clones, roughly 88% being singletons. This specimen was peripheral blood, taken on day 0 of AZD1222 vaccination. The chain combines TRBV5-1 with TRBJ1-6; TRBD1 agrees at 12 bases. This TCR derives from an adult in good health. In nucleotides, the CDR3 is TGCGCCAGCAGCCCGGGACAGGGGGCTGGGAATTCACCCCTCCACTTT. This sequence encodes CASSPGQGAGNSPLHF.